The clone carrying this T cell receptor (beta chain) showed up just once. The antigen is undetermined. This specimen comes from a study of blood T cells in healthy people across ages. Study findings and constraints: Since the PBMCs were unsorted, naive and antigen-experienced cells could not be conclusively compared.

This CDR3 spans 15 amino acids. Per the germline V gene, CDR1 is SGDLS and CDR2 is YYNGEE. J was trimmed by 6 bases and V by 0 bases; bases with no gene match: 4. Combining a sample-barcoded 5' primer with a J-beta primer mix, a second PCR ran for roughly 7 to 11 cycles. TCRdb reprocessed the 5' RACE reads with MiXCR, giving one entry per CDR3 protein. The data contain about 680,000 distinct CDR3 sequences, 49% of them singletons. This TCR came from a woman aged 60-75 years in good health. The rearrangement uses TRBV9 and TRBJ2-1, with TRBD2 matching 9 bases. Sequenced: blood. DNA of the CDR3: TGTGCCAGCAGCGTAGGCGGGGGGGTCTCCAATGAGCAGTTCTTC. This encodes CASSVGGGVSNEQFF. The full variable domain, in which reference TRBV9 and TRBJ2-1 provide the parts outside the CDR3, is DSGVTQTPKHLITATGQRVTLRCSPRSGDLSVYWYQQSLDQGLQFLIQYYNGEERAKGNILERFSAQQFPDLHSELNLSSLELGDSALYFCASSVGGGVSNEQFFGPGTRLTVL.